Listed below are T cell receptor beta chains from one sample, sequenced in a study of Ad26.COV2.S vaccination and SARS-CoV-2 variants. Clones were sequenced by immunoSEQ multiplex PCR, and TCRdb holds only the in-frame ones, with some missing. There are about 400,000 clones in the sample; about four fifths occur only once, and about 8% lies in the top ten. Sample: peripheral blood, taken in a trial of Ad26.COV2.S vaccine versus placebo. The receptors derive from a person between 18 and 60 years old who received the Ad26.COV2.S COVID-19 vaccine or a placebo. CDR3s include the opening cysteine and the closing phenylalanine or tryptophan. D genes are given only for firm matches. Size tells how often a clone was seen (once, few, many) or the class of an expanded clone, and some rows leave it out.

j_gene	v_gene	abundance	d_gene	CDR3aa	CDR3nt
TRBJ2-1	TRBV11-3	once	.	CASSSGATRERGEQFF	TGTGCCAGCAGCTCCGGGGCGACTAGGGAAAGGGGCGAGCAGTTCTTC
TRBJ2-7	TRBV28	many	.	CASNSYREQYF	TGTGCCAGCAACTCCTACAGGGAGCAGTACTTC
TRBJ2-2	TRBV11-2	.	.	CASGLRPGGTGELFF	TGTGCCAGCGGTCTTCGGCCCGGGGGCACCGGGGAGCTGTTTTTT
TRBJ1-1	TRBV5-8	once	.	CASSPGQNTEAFF	TGTGCCAGCAGCCCGGGACAGAACACTGAAGCTTTCTTT
TRBJ2-3	TRBV7-6	.	.	CASSIQGRTDTQYF	TGTGCCAGCAGCATACAGGGGAGGACAGATACGCAGTATTTT
TRBJ1-6	TRBV3-1/TRBV3-2	.	TRBD1	CASSLRQGSNSPLHF	TGTGCCAGCAGCCTTAGACAGGGGAGCAATTCACCCCTCCACTTT
TRBJ1-4	TRBV9	.	.	CASSVTPREKLFF	TGTGCCAGCAGCGTGACGCCGCGTGAAAAACTGTTTTTT
TRBJ2-3	TRBV20-1	.	.	CSEGSTDTQYF	TGCAGCGAAGGGAGCACAGATACGCAGTATTTT
TRBJ2-7	TRBV2	once	.	CASRGDGLEQYF	TGTGCCAGCAGGGGGGACGGCCTCGAGCAGTACTTC
TRBJ2-6	TRBV23-1	.	.	CASSQRGASGANVLTF	TGCGCCAGCAGTCAACGGGGGGCCTCTGGGGCCAACGTCCTGACTTTC